This is a list of T cell receptor beta chains from one sample in a study of beta chain features in type 1 diabetes. Here immunoSEQ multiplex PCR was the method, and the copy in TCRdb shows in-frame clones only, minus some. The sample has some 270,000 clones; roughly a tenth are singletons. Sequences were obtained from naive CD4+ T cells from blood. The receptors here all came from a young man with type 1 diabetes. Each CDR3 is given with its conserved first and last residue. Fields, in order: CDR3 protein, CDR3 DNA, D gene, V gene, J gene, clone size. The D gene is left open where the match is weak. The size entry is marked missing in some rows and otherwise reads once, few, many or a size class.

CASSATGIPFEQYF	TGCGCCAGCAGCGCGACAGGGATCCCTTTCGAGCAGTACTTC	TRBD1	TRBV5-1	TRBJ2-7	-
CASSQLLAGGPHEQYF	TGTGCCAGCAGCCAACTCCTAGCGGGGGGGCCGCACGAGCAGTACTTC	TRBD2	TRBV4-2	TRBJ2-7	few
CASSRQGNEQYF	TGTGCCAGCAGTCGACAGGGAAACGAGCAGTACTTC	TRBD1	TRBV7-9	TRBJ2-7	few
CASSVLEGLAEAFF	TGTGCCAGCAGTGTCCTGGAGGGTCTAGCTGAAGCTTTCTTT	-	TRBV2	TRBJ1-1	-
CASSYTDRGNEQFF	TGTGCCAGCAGTTACACGGACAGGGGAAATGAGCAGTTCTTC	TRBD1	TRBV6-5	TRBJ2-1	few
CASSSYLGYTF	TGTGCCAGCAGCTCCTACTTGGGCTACACCTTC	-	TRBV5-6	TRBJ1-2	few
CASRQGASYEQYF	TGTGCCAGCAGACAGGGGGCCTCCTACGAGCAGTACTTC	TRBD1	TRBV25-1	TRBJ2-7	few
CASRLTGTGPHEQYF	TGTGCCAGCCGGCTAACTGGGACAGGGCCCCACGAGCAGTACTTC	TRBD1	TRBV5-6	TRBJ2-7	few
CSVEEQWQSQQFF	TGCAGCGTTGAAGAACAGTGGCAATCTCAGCAGTTCTTC	-	TRBV29-1	TRBJ2-1	few
CAIRETRNPYEQYF	TGTGCCATCAGGGAGACCAGAAACCCTTACGAGCAGTACTTC	-	TRBV10-3	TRBJ2-7	few
CASSRRVVTSGGAYEQFF	TGTGCCAGCAGCCGGCGGGTCGTTACTAGCGGGGGGGCCTATGAGCAGTTCTTC	TRBD2	TRBV4-2	TRBJ2-1	-
CASSGNRGTGANVLTF	TGTGCCAGTAGTGGGAACAGGGGGACTGGGGCCAACGTCCTGACTTTC	TRBD1	TRBV19	TRBJ2-6	few
CASRGTGVNTEAFF	TGTGCCAGCAGAGGGACAGGGGTGAACACTGAAGCTTTCTTT	TRBD1	TRBV7-2	TRBJ1-1	few
CASSLSSGGGEDTQYF	TGTGCCAGCAGCCTATCTAGCGGGGGGGGCGAGGATACGCAGTATTTT	TRBD2	TRBV7-2	TRBJ2-3	few
CSVEASGYTDTQYF	TGCAGCGTTGAAGCTAGCGGCTACACAGATACGCAGTATTTT	TRBD2	TRBV29-1	TRBJ2-3	-